These 24 T cell receptor beta chains were sequenced from one sample in a study of spatial heterogeneity in lung cancer. Study-level findings and limits: The number of expanded tumor alpha and beta chains correlated with mutation number.

Their antigens remain unidentified. Via MiXCR, TCRdb re-called the 5' RACE reads, giving one row per CDR3 protein. The sample holds fewer than 20,000 distinct CDR3 sequences, around 7% seen once. The time point denotes: sample taken at primary tumor resection. The sequences come from lung tumor tissue, collected at surgery. The receptors come from a female donor with early-stage non-small cell lung cancer.

This clonotype was counted many times. The rearrangement uses TRBV7-6 and TRBJ1-2; 8 bases agree with TRBD1. The CDR3 contains 16 residues. Per the germline V gene, CDR1 is SGHVS and CDR2 is FNYEAQ. V was clipped by 0 bases and J by 4 bases; unmatched bases: 7. The CDR3 bases are TGTGCCAGCAGCTTAGCTGGCGGACAGGGCCTCTATGGCTACACCTTC. This codes for CASSLAGGQGLYGYTF.

This clonotype was observed a few times. V usage is TRBV29-1 and J usage is TRBJ2-6; possible D gene TRBD1, 6 bases. The length of the CDR3 is 19 residues. Germline V gene sequence: CDR1 SQVTM, CDR2 ANQGSEA. Trimming took 0 bases from V and 0 from J, leaving 18 bases between them. The CDR3 DNA is TGCAGCGTTGAAGATCCAGGACAGATCATCGTCTCTGGGGCCAACGTCCTGACTTTC. Its translation is CSVEDPGQIIVSGANVLTF.

The table lists this clonotype with many counts. V usage is TRBV23-1 and J usage is TRBJ2-5; TRBD2 matches at 11 bases. TRBV23-1 is sorted into the ORF group, with uncertain function. J was trimmed by 2 bases and V by 0 bases; bases with no gene match: 14. This CDR3 is built from 20 residues. CDR3 loop: CASSQSAPSGGPSPQETQYF. CDR3 DNA sequence: TGCGCCAGCAGTCAATCTGCCCCTAGCGGGGGGCCCAGTCCACAAGAGACCCAGTACTTC.

In its sample, this clonotype ranks as medium-sized. The chain uses TRBV28 and TRBJ2-3, with TRBD2 identical over 7 bases. Per germline, CDR1 MDHEN and CDR2 SYDVKM. After removal of 4 bases from V and 0 bases from J, the junction contained 7 bases not matched to a gene. The CDR3 consists of 16 residues. Here the CDR3 reads CASSSSSGVSTDTQYF. The CDR3 nucleotides are TGTGCCAGCAGTTCATCCAGCGGGGTTAGCACAGATACGCAGTATTTT.

In this sample, this clonotype is medium-sized. This chain joins TRBV5-1 and TRBJ2-7; D gene unclear. With 2 bases removed from V and 2 bases from J, the gap between germline ends came to 11 bases. Germline V lookup: CDR1 SGHRS, CDR2 YFSETQ. The CDR3 is 14 residues long. The CDR3 spells CASSFLGIPYEQYF. CDR3 sequence (DNA): TGCGCCAGCAGCTTTCTGGGGATCCCCTACGAGCAGTACTTC.

This clonotype is medium-sized. The rearrangement links TRBV12-3 or TRBV12-4 to TRBJ1-1; tentative D call: TRBD1 (6 bases). With 7 bases removed from V and 1 base from J, the gap between germline ends came to 19 bases. CDR3 length equals 16 residues. The CDR3 here is CASTFSRGPGNTEAFF. The CDR3 DNA is TGTGCCAGCACTTTTTCCCGGGGGCCGGGGAACACTGAAGCTTTCTTT.

This clonotype was picked up many times. This chain links TRBV7-2 with TRBJ1-5, with a tentative D call TRBD1 (5 bases). The CDR3 totals 12 residues. Trimming took 6 bases from V and 4 from J, leaving 7 bases between them. CDR1 and CDR2 from the germline V gene are SGHTA and FQGNSA. The CDR3 sequence is CASRQGNQPQHF. DNA for the CDR3: TGTGCCAGCAGGCAGGGTAATCAGCCCCAGCATTTT. Looking up the rest from reference TRBV7-2 and TRBJ1-5 gives the full variable domain: GAGVSQSPSNKVTEKGKDVELRCDPISGHTALYWYRQSLGQGLEFLIYFQGNSAPDKSGLPSDRFSAERTGGSVSTLTIQRTQQEDSAVYLCASRQGNQPQHFGDGTRLSIL.

This chain connects TRBV7-3 to TRBJ1-1; D is uncertain. Germline CDR1 is SGHTA and CDR2 is FQGTGA. Trimming stripped 6 bases from V and 1 base from J, with 12 bases between. The CDR3 spans 14 residues. The CDR3 protein is CASRSGRSNTEAFF. DNA of the CDR3: TGTGCCAGCAGGTCCGGACGGTCGAACACTGAAGCTTTCTTT.

This clonotype was seen a handful of times. The chain has TRBV5-1 and TRBJ2-3; D remains ambiguous. This CDR3 spans 12 amino acids. Germline CDR1 SGHRS, CDR2 YFSETQ. Trimming stripped 0 bases from V and 4 bases from J, with 3 bases between. The DNA for the CDR3 is TGCGCCAGCAGCTTGGAGTCAGATACGCAGTATTTT. It yields the protein CASSLESDTQYF.

This clonotype was detected many times. J is TRBJ2-1 and V is TRBV4-2, with TRBD1 identical over 10 bases. Germline V CDR1 and CDR2: LGHNA, YNFKEQ. After removal of 2 bases from V and 9 bases from J, the junction contained 7 bases not matched to a gene. The CDR3 has 15 amino acids. CDR3: CASSQLGQGRGEQFF. As DNA, the CDR3 is TGTGCCAGCAGCCAACTGGGACAGGGGAGGGGTGAGCAGTTCTTC.

The chain employs TRBV3-1 and TRBJ1-6; D remains unclear. This CDR3 contains 17 residues. Germline V lookup: CDR1 LGHDT, CDR2 YNNKEL (reference sequence). The V and J ends lost 3 bases and 0 bases respectively, with 12 bases between them. The chain's CDR3 is CASSHSQLSSYNSPLHF. CDR3 in DNA: TGTGCCAGCAGCCACTCACAGCTTAGCTCCTATAATTCACCCCTCCACTTT.

This clonotype was counted many times. V usage is TRBV12-3 or TRBV12-4 and J usage is TRBJ2-7; either TRBD1 or TRBD2 may supply D (5 bases each). Trimming left V 3 bases short and J 3 bases short, with 18 bases between. The CDR3 runs 16 residues. The CDR3 is CASSLLGRGGYYEQYF. CDR3 in DNA: TGTGCCAGCAGTTTGCTAGGTAGGGGCGGGTACTACGAGCAGTACTTC.

This clonotype qualifies as medium-sized. The rearrangement links TRBV3-1 to TRBJ1-1, with TRBD1 matching 8 bases. CDR1 and CDR2 (germline): LGHDT, YNNKEL (reference sequence). The CDR3 is made up of 12 amino acids. Losses at the gene ends were 4 bases for V and 11 bases for J; bases not matched to a gene: 6. CDR3 loop: CASSPRQGQAFF. The DNA of the CDR3 is TGTGCCAGCAGCCCAAGACAGGGGCAGGCTTTCTTT.

By share of the sample, this clonotype is medium-sized (0.01 to 0.1%). The V and J genes are TRBV5-1 and TRBJ2-7, with 13 bases aligning to TRBD2. J was trimmed by 7 bases and V by 7 bases; bases with no gene match: 8. This CDR3 region has 14 residues. Looked up from germline, CDR1 is SGHRS and CDR2 is YFSETQ. The chain's CDR3 is CASGTSGALGEQYF. The DNA for the CDR3 is TGCGCCAGCGGGACTAGCGGGGCCCTCGGTGAGCAGTACTTC.

Of note for this clonotype: Mismatch with germline at one junction end may stem from a read error. The rearrangement links TRBV18 to TRBJ1-5, with D perhaps TRBD1 (5 bases). Germline V gives CDR1 KGHSH, CDR2 LQKENI. The CDR3 is 15 residues long. CDR3 region: CVSSPGTDSNQPQHF. CDR3 in DNA: TGTGTCAGCTCACCCGGGACCGATAGCAATCAGCCCCAGCATTTT. The full variable domain, its missing parts supplied by reference TRBV18 and TRBJ1-5, is NAGVMQNPRHLVRRRGQEARLRCSPMKGHSHVYWYRQLPEEGLKFMVYLQKENIIDESGMPKERFSAEFPKEGPSILRIQQVVRGDSAAYFCVSSPGTDSNQPQHFGDGTRLSIL.

By sample share, this clonotype is medium-sized. This sequence joins TRBV9 and TRBJ2-2; TRBD1 might be the D (5 bases). V was trimmed by 4 bases and J by 1 base, leaving 11 bases between them. Germline-derived CDR1 and CDR2 are SGDLS and YYNGEE. This CDR3 spans 15 amino acids. CDR3 amino acids: CASSTQGLNTGELFF. CDR3 DNA sequence: TGTGCCAGCAGCACCCAGGGATTGAACACCGGGGAGCTGTTTTTT.

About this clonotype: Its ends do not fully match the called genes, so a read error is possible. The chain carries TRBV20-1 and TRBJ2-3; TRBD2 matches at 8 bases. The CDR3 has 14 amino acids. Germline V gene lookup returns CDR1 DFQATT and CDR2 SNEGSKA (reference sequence). CDR3 amino acids: CSVRPGTRTDTQYF. The CDR3 nucleotides read TGCAGTGTTAGACCCGGGACTAGGACAGATACGCAGTATTTT.

This clonotype came up a few times. The chain is built from TRBV12-5 and TRBJ2-7; 7 bases align to TRBD2. The length of the CDR3 is 11 residues. Trimming at V came to 9 bases and at J to 1 base, leaving 0 bases not matched to a gene. Per germline, CDR1 LGHNT and CDR2 FRNRAP. The CDR3 DNA sequence: TGTGCTAGCGGGGGGTCCTACGAGCAGTACTTC. As protein: CASGGSYEQYF.

This clonotype showed up just a few times. The chain is built from TRBV10-3 and TRBJ1-3; maybe TRBD1 (5 bases). CDR3 size: 15 residues. The germline V and J ends were trimmed by 3 bases and 4 bases, with 13 bases remaining between them. Germline V lookup: CDR1 ENHRY, CDR2 SYGVKD. For the CDR3, the DNA is TGTGCCATCAGTGAATTATCAGGGCACGGAAACACCATATATTTT. Its translation is CAISELSGHGNTIYF.

This clonotype was observed many times. The chain uses TRBV11-2 and TRBJ2-4; D is unclear. The germline V gene encodes CDR1 SGHAT and CDR2 FQNNGV. Trimming removed 8 bases from V and 1 base from J, with 6 bases in between. The CDR3 extends over 12 amino acids. The CDR3 DNA follows: TGTGCCAGCCTTTCGGCCAAAAACATTCAGTACTTC. Translation gives CASLSAKNIQYF. The whole variable domain, remainder taken from reference TRBV11-2 and TRBJ2-4, is EAGVAQSPRYKIIEKRQSVAFWCNPISGHATLYWYQQILGQGPKLLIQFQNNGVVDDSQLPKDRFSAERLKGVDSTLKIQPAKLEDSAVYLCASLSAKNIQYFGAGTRLSVL.

At least ten counts were recorded for this clonotype. The genes are TRBV5-1 and TRBJ1-4; 9 positions agree with TRBD1. The ends lost 4 bases at V and 4 bases at J; junction bases unmatched: 2. The CDR3 has 14 amino acids. The V gene's germline CDR1 is SGHRS and CDR2 YFSETQ. Written as DNA, the CDR3 is TGCGCCAGCAGCAAGACAGGGGGTAATGAAAAACTGTTTTTT. Translated: CASSKTGGNEKLFF.

In its sample, this clonotype was seen a few times. The rearrangement links TRBV10-2 to TRBJ2-3; 9 nucleotides match TRBD2. The V gene's germline CDR1 is WSHSY and CDR2 SAAADI. V was clipped by 7 bases and J by 2 bases; unmatched bases: 7. The CDR3 runs 15 residues. This CDR3 reads CASNRLAGNTDTQYF. CDR3 coding DNA: TGCGCCAGCAACCGTCTAGCGGGGAACACAGATACGCAGTATTTT.

This clonotype was found many times. V usage is TRBV7-2 and J usage is TRBJ1-1; possible D gene TRBD1, 5 bases. The V gene lost 3 bases and the J gene lost 4 bases, with 12 bases spanning the gap. The CDR3 totals 14 residues. Germline CDR1 and CDR2: SGHTA and FQGNSA. CDR3 sequence: CASSFGGSVTEAFF. In DNA, the CDR3 is TGTGCCAGCAGCTTCGGGGGATCGGTCACTGAAGCTTTCTTT.

The V gene is TRBV7-8, the J gene TRBJ2-5; 7 bases are shared with TRBD1. Germline loops: CDR1 SGHVS, CDR2 FQNEAQ. After removal of 3 bases from V and 2 bases from J, the junction contained 12 bases not matched to a gene. The CDR3 has 17 residues. The CDR3 DNA follows: TGTGCCAGCAGCTTCATCGCAAAAAGCAGGGGGCAAGAGACCCAGTACTTC. Translation gives CASSFIAKSRGQETQYF. Supplemented by reference TRBV7-8 and TRBJ2-5, the full variable domain reads GAGVSQSPRYKVAKRGQDVALRCDPISGHVSLFWYQQALGQGPEFLTYFQNEAQLDKSGLPSDRFFAERPEGSVSTLKIQRTQQEDSAVYLCASSFIAKSRGQETQYFGPGTRLLVL.